The 11 T cell receptor beta chains below were found in one sample sequenced in a study of T cells in localized non-small cell lung cancer. Sequenced by immunoSEQ multiplex PCR; TCRdb stores in-frame clones only, minus some. The table lists roughly 5,800 clones, roughly 25% of them singletons. This sample comprised lung tumor tissue, obtained before any cancer treatment. These receptors originate from a female donor older than 55 with stage I lung adenocarcinoma.

This chain uses TRBV30 with TRBJ2-6; D is uncertain. This CDR3 spans 13 amino acids. The ends were cut back, 0 bases at V and 3 bases at J, with 3 bases in the middle. CDR1 and CDR2 from the germline V gene are GTSNPN and SVGIG (reference sequence). CDR3 nucleotides: TGTGCCTGGAGTGTAGGTGGGGCCAACGTCCTGACTTTC. Translating gives CAWSVGGANVLTF.

The chain combines TRBV11-3 with TRBJ1-2, with 10 bases identical to TRBD1. V was pared by 4 bases and J by 3 bases, with 5 bases of the junction left unmatched. The CDR3 length is 15 residues. Germline-derived CDR1 and CDR2 are SGHNT and YENEEA. The CDR3 loop reads CASSSRTGGDYGYTF. Written as DNA, the CDR3 is TGTGCCAGCAGCTCGCGGACAGGGGGAGACTATGGCTACACCTTC.

J is TRBJ1-1 and V is TRBV5-1; 11 positions agree with TRBD1. The length of the CDR3 is 16 residues. The V and J ends lost 4 bases and 5 bases, in that order; junction bases with no gene match: 10. CDR1 and CDR2 from the germline V gene are SGHRS and YFSETQ. CDR3 residues: CASSLRTGGAGTEAFF. The CDR3 DNA follows: TGCGCCAGCAGCCTCCGGACAGGGGGCGCGGGAACTGAAGCTTTCTTT.

The V gene is TRBV28, the J gene TRBJ2-7; D is possibly TRBD2 (6 bases). Trimming pared 3 bases from V and 2 bases from J, leaving 14 bases between. The CDR3 consists of 15 residues. CDR1 and CDR2 (germline): MDHEN, SYDVKM. CDR3 sequence (DNA): TGTGCCAGCAGTTTGTACCGGGACTCGACCTACGAGCAGTACTTC. Protein sequence: CASSLYRDSTYEQYF.

The chain links TRBV29-1 to TRBJ2-3; D unclear. Trimming pared 0 bases from V and 1 base from J, leaving 5 bases between. The CDR3 has 13 residues. Germline-derived CDR1 and CDR2 are SQVTM and ANQGSEA. The CDR3 reads CSVEEPGTDTQYF. In DNA, the CDR3 is TGCAGCGTTGAAGAACCAGGCACAGATACGCAGTATTTT.

The chain employs TRBV30 and TRBJ2-5; 7 nucleotides align to TRBD2. Germline-derived CDR1 and CDR2 are GTSNPN and SVGIG (reference sequence). V lost 2 bases to trimming and J lost 5 bases; unmatched junction nucleotides: 11. This CDR3 is built from 15 residues. CDR3 protein: CAWSFGGTPGETQYF. The CDR3 bases are TGTGCCTGGAGTTTCGGGGGGACCCCCGGGGAGACCCAGTACTTC.

The genes are TRBV23-1 and TRBJ2-6; D unresolved. TRBV23-1 is sorted into the ORF group, with uncertain function. V dropped 0 bases and J dropped 0 bases, with 15 bases sitting between them. This CDR3 comprises 19 residues. The CDR3 loop reads CASSQSVGWKSSGANVLTF. DNA of the CDR3: TGCGCCAGCAGTCAATCGGTCGGGTGGAAAAGCTCTGGGGCCAACGTCCTGACTTTC.

J is TRBJ2-3 and V is TRBV18; D is perhaps TRBD1 (6 bases). The CDR3 runs 15 residues. The germline V and J ends were trimmed by 0 bases and 4 bases, with 11 bases remaining between them. Germline V CDR1 and CDR2: KGHSH, LQKENI. The CDR3 coding sequence is TGTGCCAGCTCACCACCGGGGGCCGAGGCAGATACGCAGTATTTT. It translates to CASSPPGAEADTQYF.

This clone was counted a few times. The chain combines TRBV29-1 with TRBJ1-1; tentative D call: TRBD1 (6 bases). V dropped 7 bases and J dropped 1 base, with 10 bases sitting between them. The CDR3 consists of 12 residues. Per germline, CDR1 SQVTM and CDR2 ANQGSEA. The CDR3 sequence: CSAYRANTEAFF. The CDR3 DNA sequence: TGCAGCGCATACAGGGCGAACACTGAAGCTTTCTTT. Filled out from reference TRBV29-1 and TRBJ1-1, the complete variable domain reads SAVISQKPSRDICQRGTSLTIQCQVDSQVTMMFWYRQQPGQSLTLIATANQGSEATYESGFVIDKFPISRPNLTFSTLTVSNMSPEDSSIYLCSAYRANTEAFFGQGTRLTVV.

In its sample, this clone was seen many times. The J gene is TRBJ2-1, the V gene TRBV11-3; 9 bases align to TRBD2. The CDR3 spans 15 residues. V shed 3 bases, J shed 4 bases, and the junction held 4 bases outside the gene matches. The germline V gene encodes CDR1 SGHNT and CDR2 YENEEA. The CDR3 DNA follows: TGTGCCAGCAGCTTGGGTGCGGGAGGGTACAATGAGCAGTTCTTC. It codes for CASSLGAGGYNEQFF.

The chain links TRBV11-3 to TRBJ2-1, with unresolved D. CDR3 length: 18 amino acids. Germline V gene data show CDR1 as SGHNT and CDR2 as YENEEA. V was cut by 1 base and J by 1 base, with 17 bases left in between. The CDR3 DNA sequence: TGTGCCAGCAGCTTAGTTTTAAGCTTGGGTGTATCCTACAATGAGCAGTTCTTC. Translation gives CASSLVLSLGVSYNEQFF.